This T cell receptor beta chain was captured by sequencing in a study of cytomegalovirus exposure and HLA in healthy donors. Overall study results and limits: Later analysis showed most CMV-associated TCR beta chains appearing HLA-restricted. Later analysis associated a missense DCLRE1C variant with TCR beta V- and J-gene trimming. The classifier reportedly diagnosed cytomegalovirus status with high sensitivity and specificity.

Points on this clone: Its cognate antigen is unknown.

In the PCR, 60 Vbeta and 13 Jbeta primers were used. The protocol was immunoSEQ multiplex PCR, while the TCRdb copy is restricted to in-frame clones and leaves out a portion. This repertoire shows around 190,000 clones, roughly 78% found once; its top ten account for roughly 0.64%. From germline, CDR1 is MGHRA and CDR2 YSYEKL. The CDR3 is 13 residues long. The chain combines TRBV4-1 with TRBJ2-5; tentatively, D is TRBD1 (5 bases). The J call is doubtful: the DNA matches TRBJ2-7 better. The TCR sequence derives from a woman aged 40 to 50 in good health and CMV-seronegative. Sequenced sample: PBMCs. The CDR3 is CASSQDRAYEQYF. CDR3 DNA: TGCGCCAGCAGCCAAGACAGGGCCTACGAGCAGTACTTC.